Following are 8 T cell receptor beta chains from one sample sequenced in a study of CD8 T cells in ankylosing spondylitis. In TCRdb, the 5' RACE reads were re-called with MiXCR into one record per CDR3 protein. This sample yields 100,000 or so distinct CDR3 sequences, of which about 25% are seen a single time; 12% belongs to the top ten. Input material: synovial fluid, either unsorted or a sorted T cell fraction (not recorded which). Receptors originate from a male donor with ankylosing spondylitis.

This clonotype occurred many times. The chain carries TRBV10-3 and TRBJ2-7, with 8 bases fitting TRBD2. This CDR3 region has 15 residues. CDR1 is ENHRY and CDR2 is SYGVKD in the germline V gene. J gave up 4 bases and V 3 bases, and 8 bases lay outside the gene matches. The CDR3 spells CAISDGQAGVYEQYV. The DNA of the CDR3 is TGTGCCATCAGTGATGGCCAAGCGGGAGTGTACGAGCAGTACGTC.

This clonotype was observed a handful of times. V and J are TRBV29-1 and TRBJ2-5, with D possibly matching TRBD2 (6 bases). Trimming took off 4 bases at V and 5 bases at J, with 14 bases between the two ends. CDR3 length: 13 residues. Germline V gives CDR1 SQVTM, CDR2 ANQGSEA. The CDR3 DNA sequence: TGCAGCGTTGTAATGGGAGGCGGGGAGACCCAGTACTTC. Translation: CSVVMGGGETQYF.

J is TRBJ1-5 and V is TRBV9; D is undetermined. Germline CDR1 and CDR2: SGDLS and YYNGEE. V gave up 2 bases and J gave up 2 bases, with 8 bases separating them. The CDR3 covers 14 residues. CDR3 DNA sequence: TGTGCCAGCAGCGTGGGCCTTGGCAATCAGCCCCAGCATTTT. It specifies CASSVGLGNQPQHF.

There are a few counts of this clonotype. The V gene is TRBV5-1, the J gene TRBJ1-4; 10 nucleotides match TRBD1. The CDR3 has 15 residues. CDR1 is SGHRS, CDR2 YFSETQ, per germline. With V trimmed by 0 bases and J by 8 bases, 4 bases remained unmatched. CDR3 DNA: TGCGCCAGCAGCTTGGGGGACAGGGGTACGGAAAAACTGTTTTTT. Translation gives CASSLGDRGTEKLFF.

The CDR3 nucleotides are TGTGCCAGCGGCAGACTGTACGAGCAGTACTTC. This sequence encodes CASGRLYEQYF. The chain is built from TRBV28 and TRBJ2-7; D is undetermined. Germline V gene data show CDR1 as MDHEN and CDR2 as SYDVKM. This CDR3 is 11 amino acids long. Trimming removed 8 bases from V and 4 bases from J, with 9 bases in between.

This clonotype was counted many times. V gene TRBV12-3 or TRBV12-4 combines with J gene TRBJ1-5, with 10 bases fitting TRBD1. The CDR3 totals 15 residues. The V and J ends lost 6 bases and 5 bases, in that order; junction bases with no gene match: 7. The CDR3 DNA reads as TGTGCCAGCAGGGGGACAGGGGACGACGATCAGCCCCAGCATTTT. Protein product: CASRGTGDDDQPQHF.

This clonotype was seen more than once but under ten times. This sequence joins TRBV10-3 and TRBJ2-7, with D hard to call. Germline lookup yields CDR1 ENHRY and CDR2 SYGVKD. The V gene lost 3 bases and the J gene lost 0 bases, with 3 bases spanning the gap. The CDR3 runs to 12 residues. CDR3 residues: CAISETSYEQYV. CDR3 sequence (DNA): TGTGCCATCAGTGAAACCTCCTACGAGCAGTACGTC.

This clonotype was observed at least ten times. The DNA for the CDR3 is TGTGCCAGCAGTTTAGGACAGGGCTATGGCTACACCTTC. Encoded protein: CASSLGQGYGYTF. The genes are TRBV27 and TRBJ1-2; 8 bases match TRBD1. The V gene's germline CDR1 is MNHEY and CDR2 SMNVEV (reference sequence). This CDR3 spans 13 amino acids. J was trimmed by 4 bases and V by 2 bases; bases with no gene match: 0.